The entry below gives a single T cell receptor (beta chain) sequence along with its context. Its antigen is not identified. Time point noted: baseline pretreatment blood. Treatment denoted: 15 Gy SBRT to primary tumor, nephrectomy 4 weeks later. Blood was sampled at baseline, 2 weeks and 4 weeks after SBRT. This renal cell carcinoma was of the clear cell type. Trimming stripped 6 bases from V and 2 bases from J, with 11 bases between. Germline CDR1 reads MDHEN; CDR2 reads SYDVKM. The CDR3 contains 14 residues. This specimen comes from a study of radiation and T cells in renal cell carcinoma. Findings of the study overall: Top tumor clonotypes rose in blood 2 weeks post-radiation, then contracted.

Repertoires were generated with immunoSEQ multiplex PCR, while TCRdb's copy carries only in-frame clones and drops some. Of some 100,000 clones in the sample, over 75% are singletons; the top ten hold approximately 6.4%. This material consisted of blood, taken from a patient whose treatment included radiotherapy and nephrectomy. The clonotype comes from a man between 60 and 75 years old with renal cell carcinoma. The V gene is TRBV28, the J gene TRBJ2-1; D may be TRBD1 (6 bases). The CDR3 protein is CASRWTATYNEQFF. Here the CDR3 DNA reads TGTGCCAGCAGGTGGACAGCTACCTACAATGAGCAGTTCTTC.